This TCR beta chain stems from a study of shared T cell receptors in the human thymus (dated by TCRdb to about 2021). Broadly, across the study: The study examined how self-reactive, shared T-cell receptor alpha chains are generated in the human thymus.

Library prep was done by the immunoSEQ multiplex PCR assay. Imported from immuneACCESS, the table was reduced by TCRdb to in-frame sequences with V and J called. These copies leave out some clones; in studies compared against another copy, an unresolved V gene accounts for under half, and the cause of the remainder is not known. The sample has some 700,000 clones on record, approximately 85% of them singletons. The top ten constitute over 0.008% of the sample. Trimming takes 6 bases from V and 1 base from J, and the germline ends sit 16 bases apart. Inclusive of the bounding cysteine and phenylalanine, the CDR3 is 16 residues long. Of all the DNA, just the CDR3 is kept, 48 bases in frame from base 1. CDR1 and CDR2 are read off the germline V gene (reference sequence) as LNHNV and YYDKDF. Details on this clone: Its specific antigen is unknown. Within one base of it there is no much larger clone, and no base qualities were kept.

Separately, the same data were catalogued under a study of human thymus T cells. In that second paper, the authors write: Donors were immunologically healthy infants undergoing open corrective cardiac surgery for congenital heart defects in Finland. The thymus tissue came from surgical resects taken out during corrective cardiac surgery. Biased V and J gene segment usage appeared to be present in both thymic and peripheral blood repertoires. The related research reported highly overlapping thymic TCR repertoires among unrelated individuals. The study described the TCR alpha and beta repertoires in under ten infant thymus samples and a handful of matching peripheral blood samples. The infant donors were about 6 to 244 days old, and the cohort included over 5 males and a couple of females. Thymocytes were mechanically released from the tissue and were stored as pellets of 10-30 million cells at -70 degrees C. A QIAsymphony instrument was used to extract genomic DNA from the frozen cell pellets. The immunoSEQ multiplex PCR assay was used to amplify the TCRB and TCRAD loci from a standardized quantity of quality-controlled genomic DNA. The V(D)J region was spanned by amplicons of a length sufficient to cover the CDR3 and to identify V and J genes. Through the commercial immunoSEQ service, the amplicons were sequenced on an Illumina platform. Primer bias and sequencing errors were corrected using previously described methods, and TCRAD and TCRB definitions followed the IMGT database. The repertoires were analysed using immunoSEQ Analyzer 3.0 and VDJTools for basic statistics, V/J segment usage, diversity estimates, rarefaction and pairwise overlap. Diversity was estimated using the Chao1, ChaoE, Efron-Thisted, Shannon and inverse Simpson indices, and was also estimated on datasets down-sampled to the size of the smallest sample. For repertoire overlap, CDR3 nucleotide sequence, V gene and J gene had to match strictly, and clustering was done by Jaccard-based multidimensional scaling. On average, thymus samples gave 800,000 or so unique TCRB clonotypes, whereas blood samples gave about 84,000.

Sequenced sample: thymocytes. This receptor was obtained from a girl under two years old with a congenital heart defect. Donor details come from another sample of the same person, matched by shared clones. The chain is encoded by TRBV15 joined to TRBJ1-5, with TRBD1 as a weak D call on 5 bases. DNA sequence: TGTGCCACCAGTCTTCGAGGACATTCGAGCAATCAGCCCCAGCATTTT. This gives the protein CATSLRGHSSNQPQHF. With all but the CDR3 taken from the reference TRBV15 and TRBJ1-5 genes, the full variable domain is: DAMVIQNPRYQVTQFGKPVTLSCSQTLNHNVMYWYQQKSSQAPKLLFHYYDKDFNNEADTPDNFQSRRPNTSFCFLDIRSPGLGDTAMYLCATSLRGHSSNQPQHFGDGTRLSIL.